This TCR beta chain was sequenced during a study of post-analysis software for immune sequencing data. The study, taken as a whole, reports: The study found TRBV5-6, TRBV5-1 and TRBV20-1 among about 5 TRBV segments more frequent in patients than controls.

This CDR3 comprises 14 residues. Trimming shortened V by 5 bases and J by 5 bases, and 18 bases separated the two germline ends. Germline CDR1 and CDR2: SQVTM and ANQGSEA. This clonotype was observed a few times. The antigen is unknown. Unique molecular identifiers were present in the TCR beta cDNA libraries. TCRdb passed the PCR reads through MiXCR, listing each CDR3 protein once. Of about 820,000 distinct CDR3 sequences detected, 53% appear once; the ten largest clones hold approximately 4.5%. The sequence was obtained from a girl aged 10-17 years with multiple sclerosis. The rearrangement links TRBV29-1 to TRBJ2-5, with D perhaps matching TRBD2 (5 bases). Sequencing input: blood. The CDR3 nucleotides read TGCAGCGTTTTAAAGAGGGCCCCCGTGGAGACCCAGTACTTC. Residues: CSVLKRAPVETQYF.